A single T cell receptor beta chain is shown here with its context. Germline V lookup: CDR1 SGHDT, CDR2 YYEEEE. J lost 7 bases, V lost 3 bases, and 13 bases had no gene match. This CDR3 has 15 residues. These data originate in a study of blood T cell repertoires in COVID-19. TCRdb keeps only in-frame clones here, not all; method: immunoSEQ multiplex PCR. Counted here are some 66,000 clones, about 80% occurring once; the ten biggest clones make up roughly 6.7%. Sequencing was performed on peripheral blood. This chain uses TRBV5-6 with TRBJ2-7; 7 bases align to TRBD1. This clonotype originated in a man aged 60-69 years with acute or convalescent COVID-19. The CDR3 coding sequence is TGTGCCAGCAGCTGGGGGACAGCCTCTTACGAAGAGCAGTACTTC. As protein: CASSWGTASYEEQYF.